The 18 T cell receptor beta chains given below trace back to one sample, sequenced in a study of cytomegalovirus exposure and HLA in healthy donors. TCRdb's table, derived via immunoSEQ multiplex PCR, lists solely in-frame clones and lacks some. The table has some 80,000 clones, about 96% seen once. The sample was PBMCs. The receptors derive from a woman under 30 in good health and CMV-seronegative.

The chain carries TRBV10-1 and TRBJ2-5; 8 bases align to TRBD1. Germline V gives CDR1 WNHNN, CDR2 SYGVQD (reference sequence). There are 17 residues in the CDR3. J was trimmed by 2 bases and V by 4 bases; bases with no gene match: 12. CDR3 amino acids: CASSVLSGGQGQETQYF. The CDR3, as DNA: TGCGCCAGCAGTGTTTTGAGCGGCGGACAGGGTCAAGAGACCCAGTACTTC.

The chain links TRBV5-6 to TRBJ2-5; possibly TRBD1 for D (5 bases). V was shortened by 0 bases and J by 3 bases, with 15 bases between the two germline ends. The germline V gene encodes CDR1 SGHDT and CDR2 YYEEEE. The CDR3 totals 16 residues. CDR3 sequence (DNA): TGTGCCAGCAGCTTGGAAATGGGGCTGATGGAAGAGACCCAGTACTTC. This codes for CASSLEMGLMEETQYF.

The J gene is TRBJ1-1, the V gene TRBV5-1, with D hard to call. Germline V gene lookup returns CDR1 SGHRS and CDR2 YFSETQ. V lost 3 bases, J lost 1 base, and 10 bases lay in between. The CDR3 is 14 amino acids. CDR3 protein: CASSSEGANTEAFF. The CDR3 DNA reads as TGCGCCAGCAGCTCCGAAGGAGCGAACACTGAAGCTTTCTTT.

The gene calls are TRBV18 and TRBJ2-1; maybe TRBD1 (5 bases). From germline, CDR1 is KGHSH and CDR2 LQKENI. CDR3 length: 13 amino acids. V was shortened by 6 bases and J by 3 bases, with 9 bases between the two germline ends. The DNA of the CDR3 is TGTGCCAGCTCGTTACAGGACTACAATGAGCAGTTCTTC. Translation: CASSLQDYNEQFF.

The genes are TRBV10-3 and TRBJ1-5; 8 nucleotides match TRBD1. Germline V CDR1 and CDR2: ENHRY, SYGVKD. Trimming cost V 0 bases and J 5 bases; bases outside gene matches: 6. The length of the CDR3 is 16 residues. Here the CDR3 reads CAISESDRAVDQPQHF. The DNA of the CDR3 is TGTGCCATCAGTGAGTCGGACAGGGCTGTTGATCAGCCCCAGCATTTT.

The chain recombines TRBV27 with TRBJ2-2, with no clear D. The CDR3 runs to 15 residues. Per germline, CDR1 MNHEY and CDR2 SMNVEV (reference sequence). Trimming pared 2 bases from V and 3 bases from J, leaving 10 bases between. CDR3 amino acids: CASSLAARDTGELFF. The DNA of the CDR3 is TGTGCCAGCAGTTTAGCCGCACGGGACACCGGGGAGCTGTTTTTT.

This chain uses TRBV10-2 with TRBJ1-3; D unresolved. V dropped 8 bases and J dropped 4 bases, with 18 bases sitting between them. The CDR3 consists of 15 residues. The germline V gene has CDR1 WSHSY and CDR2 SAAADI. The CDR3 loop is CASFDGRGSGNTIYF. The CDR3 nucleotides are TGCGCCAGCTTCGACGGTCGGGGTTCAGGAAACACCATATATTTT.

The chain carries TRBV6-1 and TRBJ1-5; 7 bases line up with TRBD1. Unmatched junction bases numbered 4, after V lost 5 bases and J lost 3 bases. The CDR3 covers 14 residues. Per germline, CDR1 MNHNS and CDR2 SASEGT. CDR3 nucleotides: TGTGCCAGCAGTCGGGACAGCGCCAATCAGCCCCAGCATTTT. It is translated as CASSRDSANQPQHF.

The genes are TRBV5-1 and TRBJ2-3; possible D gene TRBD2, 5 bases. This CDR3 contains 14 residues. V lost 1 base and J lost 2, with 8 bases in between. CDR1 is SGHRS, CDR2 YFSETQ, per germline. This CDR3 is CASSLPGFTDTQYF. The CDR3 region has the DNA TGCGCCAGCAGCTTGCCGGGGTTCACAGATACGCAGTATTTT.

This chain joins TRBV2 and TRBJ2-1, with a tentative D call TRBD1 (5 bases). V lost 3 bases, J lost 5 bases, and 8 bases lay in between. Germline lookup yields CDR1 SNHLY and CDR2 FYNNEI. The CDR3 spans 13 residues. Here the CDR3 DNA reads TGTGCCAGCAGTGAGGGGCAGAACAATGAGCAGTTCTTC. Protein: CASSEGQNNEQFF.

This clone was found once. V usage is TRBV27 and J usage is TRBJ2-7, with 9 bases that match TRBD2. In germline, CDR1 is MNHEY, CDR2 SMNVEV (reference sequence). V trimming: 2 bases; J trimming: 4 bases; junction bases outside the gene matches: 3. The CDR3 totals 14 residues. In nucleotides, the CDR3 is TGTGCCAGCAGTTTAGCGGGAGGGGAGTACGAGCAGTACTTC. Protein: CASSLAGGEYEQYF.

The genes are TRBV7-9 and TRBJ2-1, with 13 bases matching TRBD2. Germline V gene lookup returns CDR1 SEHNR and CDR2 FQNEAQ (reference sequence). This CDR3 contains 19 residues. V shed 3 bases, J shed 9 bases, and the junction held 17 bases outside the gene matches. CDR3 bases: TGTGCCAGCAGCTTCACCCCCGTGTCCGGGACTAGCGGGGCCACTGAGCAGTTCTTC. Residues: CASSFTPVSGTSGATEQFF.

The chain couples TRBV7-2 to TRBJ1-1; D perhaps matches TRBD1 (5 bases). This CDR3 contains 15 residues. Trimming shortened V by 5 bases and J by 8 bases, and 21 bases separated the two germline ends. CDR1 and CDR2 from the germline V gene are SGHTA and FQGNSA. In DNA form, the CDR3 reads TGTGCCAGCAGCGACAGAGGAGAGCCCACAGCCGAAGCTTTCTTT. Translating it yields CASSDRGEPTAEAFF.

About this clone itself: A junction boundary mismatches the germline segment, possibly from a read error. The genes are TRBV30 and TRBJ1-2; D ambiguous. Germline V gene data show CDR1 as GTSNPN and CDR2 as SVGIG (reference sequence). The CDR3 runs to 10 residues. The CDR3 here is CAWTDPGGAF. For the CDR3, the DNA is TGTGCCTGGACCGACCCCGGCGGCGCCTTC.

The V gene is TRBV18, the J gene TRBJ1-2, with 7 bases aligning to TRBD1. Germline V gives CDR1 KGHSH, CDR2 LQKENI. The CDR3 is 16 residues long. The V gene end was trimmed by 3 bases and the J gene end by 5 bases; junction bases not matched to a gene: 12. The CDR3 region has the DNA TGTGCCAGCTCACCGGTAGAAGGGGGCGCGATGTATGGCTACACCTTC. Translation gives CASSPVEGGAMYGYTF.

The V call is TRBV13, the J call TRBJ2-1, with D tentatively TRBD2 (5 bases). The ends were cut back, 3 bases at V and 4 bases at J, with 13 bases in the middle. The CDR3 spans 15 residues. The germline V gene has CDR1 PRHDT and CDR2 FYEKMQ (reference sequence). The CDR3 loop is CASSFFYSGYNEQFF. The CDR3 nucleotides are TGTGCCAGCAGCTTTTTCTACAGCGGTTACAATGAGCAGTTCTTC.

J is TRBJ2-7 and V is TRBV27; 15 nucleotides match TRBD2. J gave up 2 bases and V 7 bases, and 21 bases lay outside the gene matches. From germline, CDR1 is MNHEY and CDR2 SMNVEV (reference sequence). The length of the CDR3 is 21 residues. As DNA, the CDR3 is TGTGCCAGCAACAACCGGGACAGGGCCAGGGGGACTAGCGGGGGGACCTACGAGCAGTACTTC. Protein: CASNNRDRARGTSGGTYEQYF.

The chain links TRBV5-4 to TRBJ2-2; tentatively, D is TRBD2 (6 bases). The CDR3 spans 13 residues. V lost 7 bases and J 2 bases, leaving 9 bases between the germline ends. Germline CDR1 reads SGHNT; CDR2 reads YYREEE (reference sequence). This chain's CDR3 is CASSRGNTGELFF. The CDR3 DNA follows: TGTGCCAGCTCGCGGGGCAACACCGGGGAGCTGTTTTTT.